This TCR beta chain appears in the sequencing data of a study of blood T cell repertoires in COVID-19. The data were produced by immunoSEQ multiplex PCR, yet TCRdb's version contains in-frame clones alone and is incomplete. There are hundreds of thousands of clones in the sample; approximately 90% occur only once, and roughly 7.8% lies in the top ten. The germline V gene encodes CDR1 SGHVS and CDR2 FNYEAQ. The CDR3 covers 15 residues. Trimming took 5 bases from V and 7 from J; bases not matched to a gene: 11. The TCR comes from a man aged 60 to 75 who had recovered from COVID-19. The chain has TRBV7-6 and TRBJ2-7, with 10 bases matching TRBD1. The sample was peripheral blood. CDR3 protein: CASSPDRGLGREQYV. The CDR3 DNA reads TGTGCCAGCAGCCCTGACAGGGGGCTTGGGAGGGAGCAGTACGTC.